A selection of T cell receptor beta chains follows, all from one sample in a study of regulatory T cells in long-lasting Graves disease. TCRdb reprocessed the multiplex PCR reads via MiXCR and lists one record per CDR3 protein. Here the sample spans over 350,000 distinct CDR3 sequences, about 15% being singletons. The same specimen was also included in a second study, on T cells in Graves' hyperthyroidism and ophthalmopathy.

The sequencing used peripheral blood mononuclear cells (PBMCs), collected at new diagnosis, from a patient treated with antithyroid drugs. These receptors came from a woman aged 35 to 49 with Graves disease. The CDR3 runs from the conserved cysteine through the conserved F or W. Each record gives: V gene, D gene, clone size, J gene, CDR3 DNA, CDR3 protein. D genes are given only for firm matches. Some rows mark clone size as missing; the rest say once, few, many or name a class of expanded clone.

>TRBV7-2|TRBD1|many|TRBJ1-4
TGTGCCAGCAGCCGGGACAGGGCAAACGAAAAACTGTTTTTT
CASSRDRANEKLFF
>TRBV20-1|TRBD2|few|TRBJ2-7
TGCAGTGCTTCGACTAGCGGTTTACCCGGGGAGCAGTACTTC
CSASTSGLPGEQYF
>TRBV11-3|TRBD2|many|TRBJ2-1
TGTGCCAGCAGCCTACCTAGCGGGAAATGGGACAATGAGCAGTTCTTC
CASSLPSGKWDNEQFF
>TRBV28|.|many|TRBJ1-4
TGTGCCAGCACCCCGGTTGAGGGGGGAAAACTGTTTTTT
CASTPVEGGKLFF
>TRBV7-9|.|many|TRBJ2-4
TGTGCCAGCAGCTTAGGGGAAAAAAACATTCAGTACTTC
CASSLGEKNIQYF
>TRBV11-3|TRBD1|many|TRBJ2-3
TGTGCCAGCAGCCCCCAGGGGGCCTGGGGCACAGATACGCAGTATTTT
CASSPQGAWGTDTQYF
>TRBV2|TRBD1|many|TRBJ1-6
TGTGCCAGCAGTGATGACGTCCAATGGACAGGGAGCTCCTATAATTCACCCCTCCACTTT
CASSDDVQWTGSSYNSPLHF
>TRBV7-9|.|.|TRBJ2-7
TGTGCCAGCAGCTTAAAAGAGCAGTACTTC
CASSLKEQYF
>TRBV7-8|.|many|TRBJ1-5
TGTGCCAGCAGTCCATATAGCAATCAGCCCCAGCATTTT
CASSPYSNQPQHF
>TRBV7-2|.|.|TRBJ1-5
TGTGCCAGCAGCTTAGCGGCGACAGGCAGTCAGCCCCAGCATTTT
CASSLAATGSQPQHF
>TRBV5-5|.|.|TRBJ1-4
TGTGCCAGCAGCTCCACTCCACATCACGGAACTAATGAAAAACTGTTTTTT
CASSSTPHHGTNEKLFF